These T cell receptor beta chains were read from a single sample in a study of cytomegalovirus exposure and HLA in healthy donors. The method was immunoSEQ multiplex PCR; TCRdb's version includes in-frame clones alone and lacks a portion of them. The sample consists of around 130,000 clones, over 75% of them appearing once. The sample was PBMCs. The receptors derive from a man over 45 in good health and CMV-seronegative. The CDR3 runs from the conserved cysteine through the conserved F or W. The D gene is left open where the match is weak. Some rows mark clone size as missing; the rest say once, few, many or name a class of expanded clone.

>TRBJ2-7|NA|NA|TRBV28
CASSLNRYEQYF
TGTGCCAGCAGTTTGAACAGGTACGAGCAGTACTTC
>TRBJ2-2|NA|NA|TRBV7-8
CASSRVVFEASPLGAGELFF
TGTGCCAGCAGCAGGGTAGTTTTCGAGGCCTCCCCTCTAGGGGCCGGGGAGCTGTTTTTT
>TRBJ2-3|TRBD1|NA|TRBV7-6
CASSLLGTGETDTQYF
TGTGCCAGCAGCTTATTGGGGACAGGGGAGACAGATACGCAGTATTTT
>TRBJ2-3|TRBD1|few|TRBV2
CASSEAGGLDTQYF
TGTGCCAGCAGTGAGGCAGGGGGCTTGGATACGCAGTATTTT
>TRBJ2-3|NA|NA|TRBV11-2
CASSLLSRSPTDTQYF
TGTGCCAGCAGCTTATTGTCACGGAGCCCCACAGATACGCAGTATTTT
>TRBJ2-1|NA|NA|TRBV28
CASRQAHNEQFF
TGTGCCAGCAGACAGGCGCACAATGAGCAGTTCTTC
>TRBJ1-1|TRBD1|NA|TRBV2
CASTETGLGTEAFF
TGTGCCAGCACTGAGACAGGGTTGGGCACTGAAGCTTTCTTT
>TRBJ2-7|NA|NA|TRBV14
CASSPQGRAPYEQYF
TGTGCCAGCAGCCCCCAAGGGCGGGCGCCCTACGAGCAGTACTTC
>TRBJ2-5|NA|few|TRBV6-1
CASTQTAETQYF
TGTGCCAGCACACAGACAGCAGAGACCCAGTACTTC
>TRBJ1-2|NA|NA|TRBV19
CASSPTGKRNHGYTF
TGTGCCAGTAGCCCAACAGGGAAACGGAACCATGGCTACACCTTC
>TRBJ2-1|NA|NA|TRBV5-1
CASSLSDQNEQFF
TGCGCCAGCAGCTTGTCTGATCAGAATGAGCAGTTCTTC
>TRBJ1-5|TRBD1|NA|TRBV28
CASSSLEGAFNQPQHF
TGTGCCAGCAGTTCCTTGGAGGGGGCCTTCAATCAGCCCCAGCATTTT
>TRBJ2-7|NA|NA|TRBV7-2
CASSLADGRPYEQYF
TGTGCCAGCAGCTTAGCGGACGGGAGACCATACGAGCAGTACTTC
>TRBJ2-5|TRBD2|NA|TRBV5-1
CASQLAGQETQYF
TGCGCCAGCCAACTAGCGGGCCAAGAGACCCAGTACTTC
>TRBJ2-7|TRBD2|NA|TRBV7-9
CASSLVRSSGMYEQYF
TGTGCCAGCAGCTTAGTTAGGTCTAGCGGGATGTACGAGCAGTACTTC
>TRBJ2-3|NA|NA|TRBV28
CASRPPDTDTQYF
TGTGCCAGCAGGCCCCCAGACACAGATACGCAGTATTTT
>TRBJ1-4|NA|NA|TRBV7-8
CASSLQVKAYEKLFF
TGTGCCAGCAGCCTGCAGGTTAAGGCTTATGAAAAACTGTTTTTT
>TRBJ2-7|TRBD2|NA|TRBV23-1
CASSHRGLGRERSHEQYF
TGCGCCAGCAGTCATCGCGGCCTGGGGCGGGAGCGTTCCCACGAGCAGTACTTC
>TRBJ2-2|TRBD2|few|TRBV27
CASSLAGGTGELFF
TGTGCCAGCAGTTTAGCGGGAGGTACCGGGGAGCTGTTTTTT
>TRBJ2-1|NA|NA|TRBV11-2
CASSPGLGSNEQFF
TGTGCCAGCAGCCCAGGGCTCGGGAGCAATGAGCAGTTCTTC
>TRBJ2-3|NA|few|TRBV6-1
CASTRADTQYF
TGTGCCAGCACCCGGGCAGATACGCAGTATTTT
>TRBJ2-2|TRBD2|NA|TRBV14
CASSQLPGTSSNTGELFF
TGTGCCAGCAGCCAACTCCCCGGGACTAGCTCGAACACCGGGGAGCTGTTTTTT
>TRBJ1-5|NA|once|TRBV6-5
CASSPGSLGGQPQHF
TGTGCCAGCAGTCCCGGGTCCCTCGGGGGTCAGCCCCAGCATTTT
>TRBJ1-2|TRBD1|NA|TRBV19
CASSVATGNYGYTF
TGTGCCAGTTCCGTGGCGACAGGGAACTATGGCTACACCTTC
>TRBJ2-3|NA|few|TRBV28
CASSPHVAGTDTQYF
TGTGCCAGCAGTCCCCACGTCGCGGGCACAGATACGCAGTATTTT
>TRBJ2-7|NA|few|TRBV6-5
CASSRKLTAYEQYF
TGTGCCAGCAGCAGGAAACTGACAGCCTACGAGCAGTACTTC
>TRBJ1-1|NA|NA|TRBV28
CASSLGGTSGEAFF
TGTGCCAGCAGTTTAGGGGGGACTAGTGGTGAAGCTTTCTTT
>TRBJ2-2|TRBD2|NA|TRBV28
CASRTSWGSGNQRELFF
TGTGCCAGCAGAACTTCTTGGGGTAGCGGGAATCAGAGGGAGCTGTTTTTT
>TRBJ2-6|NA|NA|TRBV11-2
CASSLSTGSSGANVLTF
TGTGCCAGCAGCTTGTCCACAGGGAGCTCTGGGGCCAACGTCCTGACTTTC
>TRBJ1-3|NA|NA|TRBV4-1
CASSQDLRSSGNTIYF
TGCGCCAGCAGCCAAGATCTAAGGAGCTCTGGAAACACCATATATTTT
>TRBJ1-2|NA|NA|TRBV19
CASSATRLVYTF
TGTGCCAGTAGTGCAACACGTTTGGTCTACACCTTC
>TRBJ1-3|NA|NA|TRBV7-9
CASRPPDRFGGGNTIYF
TGTGCCAGCAGACCTCCCGACAGGTTCGGGGGGGGAAACACCATATATTTT
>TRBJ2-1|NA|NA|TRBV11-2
CASSLDQSERRSPPYNEQFF
TGTGCCAGCAGCTTAGATCAATCTGAGCGGAGGAGCCCGCCTTACAATGAGCAGTTCTTC
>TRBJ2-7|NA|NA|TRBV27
CASSLKNIGAYEQYF
TGTGCCAGCAGTTTAAAAAATATCGGGGCCTACGAGCAGTACTTC
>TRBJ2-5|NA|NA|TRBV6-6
CASSQYREETQYF
TGTGCCAGCAGCCAATACAGGGAAGAGACCCAGTACTTC
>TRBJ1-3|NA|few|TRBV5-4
CASSPQPGDTIYF
TGTGCCAGCAGCCCCCAACCAGGGGACACCATATATTTT
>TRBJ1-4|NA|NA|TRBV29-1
CGSRADSNEKLFF
TGCGGAAGCCGGGCCGACAGTAATGAAAAACTGTTTTTT
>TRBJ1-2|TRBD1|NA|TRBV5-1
CASSLRGQPNPNYGYTF
TGCGCCAGCAGCTTGAGGGGACAGCCAAATCCTAACTATGGCTACACCTTC
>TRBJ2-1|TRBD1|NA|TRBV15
CATSPSRGIYNEQFF
TGTGCCACCAGCCCGAGCAGGGGGATCTACAATGAGCAGTTCTTC
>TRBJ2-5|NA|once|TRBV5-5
CASSLNVLAQETQYF
TGTGCCAGCAGCTTGAACGTGTTGGCCCAAGAGACCCAGTACTTC
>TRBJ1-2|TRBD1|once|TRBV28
CASSQPGTGGYYTF
TGTGCCAGCAGCCAACCCGGGACAGGGGGATACTACACCTTC